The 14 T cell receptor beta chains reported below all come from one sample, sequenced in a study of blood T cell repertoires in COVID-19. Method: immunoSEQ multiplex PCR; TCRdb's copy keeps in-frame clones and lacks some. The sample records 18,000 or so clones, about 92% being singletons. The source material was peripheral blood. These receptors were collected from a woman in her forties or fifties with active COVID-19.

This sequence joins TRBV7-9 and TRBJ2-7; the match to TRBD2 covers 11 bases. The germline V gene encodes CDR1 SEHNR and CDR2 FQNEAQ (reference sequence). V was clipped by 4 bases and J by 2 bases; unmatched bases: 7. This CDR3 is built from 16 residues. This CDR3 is CASSSPTSGITYEQYF. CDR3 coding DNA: TGTGCCAGCAGCTCACCGACTAGCGGGATAACCTACGAGCAGTACTTC.

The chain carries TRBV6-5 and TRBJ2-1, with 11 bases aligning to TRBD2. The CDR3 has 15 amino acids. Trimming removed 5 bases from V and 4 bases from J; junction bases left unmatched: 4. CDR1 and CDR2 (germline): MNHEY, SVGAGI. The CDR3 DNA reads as TGTGCCAGCAGTAGAACTAGCGGGGGATACAATGAGCAGTTCTTC. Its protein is CASSRTSGGYNEQFF.

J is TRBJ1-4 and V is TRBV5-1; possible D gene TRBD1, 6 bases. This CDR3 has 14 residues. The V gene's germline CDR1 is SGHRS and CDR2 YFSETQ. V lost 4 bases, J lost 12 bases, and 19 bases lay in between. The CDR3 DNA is TGCGCCAGCAGCCTCCGGGACACCCGAGGGGAACTGTTTTTT. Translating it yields CASSLRDTRGELFF.

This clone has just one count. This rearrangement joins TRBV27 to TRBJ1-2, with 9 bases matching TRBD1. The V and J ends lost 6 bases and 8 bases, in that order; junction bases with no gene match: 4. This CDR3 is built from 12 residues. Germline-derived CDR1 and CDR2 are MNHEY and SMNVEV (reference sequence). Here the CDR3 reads CASSDRGDGYTF. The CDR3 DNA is TGTGCCAGCAGCGACAGGGGGGACGGCTACACCTTC.

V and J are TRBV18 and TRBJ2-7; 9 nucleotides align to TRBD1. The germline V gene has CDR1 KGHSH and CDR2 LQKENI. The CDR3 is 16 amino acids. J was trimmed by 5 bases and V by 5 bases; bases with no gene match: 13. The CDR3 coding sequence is TGTGCCAGCTCATCAGATCAATTGGGACAGGGTAACGAGCAGTACTTC. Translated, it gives CASSSDQLGQGNEQYF.

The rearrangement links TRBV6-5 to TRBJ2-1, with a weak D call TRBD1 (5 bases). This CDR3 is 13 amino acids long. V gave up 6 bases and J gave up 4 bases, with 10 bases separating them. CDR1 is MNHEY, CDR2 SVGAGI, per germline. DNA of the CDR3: TGTGCCAGCAGGAAACAGGTTTACAATGAGCAGTTCTTC. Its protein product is CASRKQVYNEQFF.

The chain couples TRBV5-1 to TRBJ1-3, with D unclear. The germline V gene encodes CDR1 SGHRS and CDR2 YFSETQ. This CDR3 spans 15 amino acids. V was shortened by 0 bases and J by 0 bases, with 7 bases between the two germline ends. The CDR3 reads CASSLDQISGNTIYF. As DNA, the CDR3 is TGCGCCAGCAGCTTGGACCAGATCTCTGGAAACACCATATATTTT.

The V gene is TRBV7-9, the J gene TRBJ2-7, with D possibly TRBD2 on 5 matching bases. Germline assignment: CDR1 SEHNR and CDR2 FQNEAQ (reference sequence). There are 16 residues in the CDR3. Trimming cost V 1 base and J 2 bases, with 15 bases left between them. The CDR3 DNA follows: TGTGCCAGCAGCTTAGAAACGGGAAGAGGACCCTACGAGCAGTACTTC. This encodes CASSLETGRGPYEQYF. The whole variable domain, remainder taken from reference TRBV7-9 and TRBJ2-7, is DTGVSQNPRHKITKRGQNVTFRCDPISEHNRLYWYRQTLGQGPEFLTYFQNEAQLEKSRLLSDRFSAERPKGSFSTLEIQRTEQGDSAMYLCASSLETGRGPYEQYFGPGTRLTVT.

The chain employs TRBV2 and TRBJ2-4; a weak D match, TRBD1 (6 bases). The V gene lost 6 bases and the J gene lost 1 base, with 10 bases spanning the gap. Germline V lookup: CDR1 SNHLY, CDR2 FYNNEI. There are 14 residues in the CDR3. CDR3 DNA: TGTGCCAGCAGGTACAGGGAGGCCAAAAACATTCAGTACTTC. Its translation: CASRYREAKNIQYF.

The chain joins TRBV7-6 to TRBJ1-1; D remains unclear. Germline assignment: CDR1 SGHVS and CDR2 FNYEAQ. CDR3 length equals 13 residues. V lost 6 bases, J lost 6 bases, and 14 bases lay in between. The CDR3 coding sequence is TGTGCCAGCAGTTTCCTGAACAACCCTGAAGCTTTCTTT. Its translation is CASSFLNNPEAFF.

CDR3 in DNA: TGCGCCAGCAGTGATACCGGGGGAACTGAAGCTTTCTTT. Protein sequence: CASSDTGGTEAFF. The V gene is TRBV10-2, the J gene TRBJ1-1; TRBD1 is a possible D gene (5 bases). The CDR3 is 13 amino acids. Trimming removed 3 bases from V and 5 bases from J, with 10 bases in between. Germline assignment: CDR1 WSHSY and CDR2 SAAADI.

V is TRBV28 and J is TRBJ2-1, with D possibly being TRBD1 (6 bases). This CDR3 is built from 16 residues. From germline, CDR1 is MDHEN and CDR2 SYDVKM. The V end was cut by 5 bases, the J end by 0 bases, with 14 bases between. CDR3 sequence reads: CASSPVRGSSYNEQFF. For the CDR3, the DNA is TGTGCCAGCAGTCCCGTAAGGGGGAGCTCCTACAATGAGCAGTTCTTC.

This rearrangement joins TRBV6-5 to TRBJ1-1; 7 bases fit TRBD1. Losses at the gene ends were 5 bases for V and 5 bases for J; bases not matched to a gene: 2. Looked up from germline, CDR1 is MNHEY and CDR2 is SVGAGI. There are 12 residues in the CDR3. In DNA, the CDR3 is TGTGCCAGCAGTCAGGGACAGACTGAAGCTTTCTTT. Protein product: CASSQGQTEAFF.

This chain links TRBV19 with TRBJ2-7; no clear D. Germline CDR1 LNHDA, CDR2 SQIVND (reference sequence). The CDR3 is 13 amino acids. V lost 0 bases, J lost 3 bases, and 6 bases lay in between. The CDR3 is CASSIDHGYEQYF. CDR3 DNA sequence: TGTGCCAGTAGTATAGATCACGGCTACGAGCAGTACTTC.